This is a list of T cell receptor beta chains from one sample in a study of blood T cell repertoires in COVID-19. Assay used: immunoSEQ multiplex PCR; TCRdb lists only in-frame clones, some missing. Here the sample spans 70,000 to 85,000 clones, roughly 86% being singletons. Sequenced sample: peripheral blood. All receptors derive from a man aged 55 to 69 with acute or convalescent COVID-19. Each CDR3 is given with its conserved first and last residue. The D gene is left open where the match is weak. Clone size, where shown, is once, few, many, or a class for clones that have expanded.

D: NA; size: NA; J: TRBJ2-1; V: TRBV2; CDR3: CASRGPPFDEQFF; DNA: TGTGCCAGCAGGGGCCCTCCTTTCGATGAGCAGTTCTTC
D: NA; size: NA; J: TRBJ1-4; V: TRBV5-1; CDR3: CASSLRGTVEKLFF; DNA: TGCGCCAGCAGCTTAAGGGGAACCGTTGAAAAACTGTTTTTT
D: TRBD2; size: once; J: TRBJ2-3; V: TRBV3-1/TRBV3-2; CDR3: CASSSPSLAGAKDTQYF; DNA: TGTGCCAGCAGTTCCCCTTCACTAGCGGGAGCGAAAGATACGCAGTATTTT
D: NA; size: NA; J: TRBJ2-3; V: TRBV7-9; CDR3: CASSLVLAPSTDTQYF; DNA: TGTGCCAGCAGCTTAGTGCTAGCGCCTAGCACAGATACGCAGTATTTT
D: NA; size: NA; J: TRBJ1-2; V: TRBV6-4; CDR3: CASSDQGKRNYGYTF; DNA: TGTGCCAGCAGTGACCAGGGGAAGAGGAACTATGGCTACACCTTC
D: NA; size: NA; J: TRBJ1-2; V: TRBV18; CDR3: CASSPLREGRGPYGYTF; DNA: TGTGCCAGCTCACCACTCCGGGAAGGGCGAGGGCCCTATGGCTACACCTTC
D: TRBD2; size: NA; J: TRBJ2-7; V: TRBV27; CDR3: CASSSPAGLAGGRGEQYF; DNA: TGTGCCAGCAGTTCCCCCGCCGGACTAGCGGGAGGGAGGGGCGAGCAGTACTTC
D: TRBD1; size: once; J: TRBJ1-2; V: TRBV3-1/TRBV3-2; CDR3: CASSPHRGGYGYTF; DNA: TGTGCCAGCAGCCCACACAGGGGAGGCTATGGCTACACCTTC
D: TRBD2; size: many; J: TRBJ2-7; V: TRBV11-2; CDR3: CASSTREGKYF; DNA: TGTGCCAGCAGTACAAGGGAGGGCAAGTACTTC
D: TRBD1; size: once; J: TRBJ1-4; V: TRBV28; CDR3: CASSQRGRHEKLFF; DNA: TGTGCCAGCAGTCAAAGGGGGCGCCATGAAAAACTGTTTTTT
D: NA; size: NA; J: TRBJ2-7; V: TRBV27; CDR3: CASRPYDRPNGQYF; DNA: TGTGCCAGCAGGCCCTACGACAGGCCCAATGGGCAGTACTTC
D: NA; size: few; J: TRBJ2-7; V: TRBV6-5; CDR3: CASRRRDEQYF; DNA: TGTGCCAGCCGAAGGAGGGACGAGCAGTACTTC
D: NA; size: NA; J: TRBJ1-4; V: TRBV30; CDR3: CAWGLTNEKLFF; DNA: TGTGCCTGGGGACTCACTAATGAAAAACTGTTTTTT
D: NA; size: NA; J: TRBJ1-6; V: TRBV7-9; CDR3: CASSLEGQSPLHF; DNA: TGTGCCAGCAGCTTAGAGGGGCAGTCACCCCTCCACTTT
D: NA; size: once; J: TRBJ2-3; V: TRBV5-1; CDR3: CASSSAGRTDTQYF; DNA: TGCGCCAGCAGCTCGGCGGGGAGAACAGATACGCAGTATTTT
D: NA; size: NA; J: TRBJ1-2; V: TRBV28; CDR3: CASSPDSYGYTF; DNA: TGTGCCAGCAGCCCGGACTCCTATGGCTACACCTTC
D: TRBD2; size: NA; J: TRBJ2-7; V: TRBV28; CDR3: CASSLGSGKAQYF; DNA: TGTGCCAGCAGTTTGGGTAGCGGGAAAGCGCAGTACTTC
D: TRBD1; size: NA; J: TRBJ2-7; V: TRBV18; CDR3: CASSPPDRGIYEQYF; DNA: TGTGCCAGCTCACCACCGGACAGGGGCATCTACGAGCAGTACTTC
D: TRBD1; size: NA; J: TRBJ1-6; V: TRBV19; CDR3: CASLGDRNSPLHF; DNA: TGTGCCAGTCTTGGGGACAGAAATTCACCCCTCCACTTT
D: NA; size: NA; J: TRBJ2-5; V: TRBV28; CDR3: CASSLRLGRGGETQYF; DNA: TGTGCCAGCAGTTTAAGGCTTGGGAGAGGAGGGGAGACCCAGTACTTC
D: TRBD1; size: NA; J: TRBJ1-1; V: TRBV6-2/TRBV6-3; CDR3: CASSPGQGGTEAFF; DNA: TGTGCCAGCAGTCCCGGACAGGGTGGGACTGAAGCTTTCTTT
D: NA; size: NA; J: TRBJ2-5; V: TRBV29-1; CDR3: CSVVQGLSKETQYF; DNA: TGCAGCGTTGTACAGGGTCTTTCGAAAGAGACCCAGTACTTC
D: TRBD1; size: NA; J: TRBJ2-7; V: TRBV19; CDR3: CASSMDRGGYEQYF; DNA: TGTGCCAGTAGCATGGACAGGGGGGGGTACGAGCAGTACTTC
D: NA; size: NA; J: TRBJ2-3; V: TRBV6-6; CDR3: CASSSSPSNTQYF; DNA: TGTGCCAGCAGTTCCTCCCCGAGTAATACGCAGTATTTT
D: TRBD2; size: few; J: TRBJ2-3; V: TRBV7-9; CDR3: CASSRSGGTADTQYF; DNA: TGTGCCAGCAGCCGTAGCGGGGGGACAGCAGATACGCAGTATTTT
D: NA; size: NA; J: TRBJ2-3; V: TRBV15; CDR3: CATSGGSGGVFNTQYF; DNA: TGTGCCACCAGCGGGGGTTCTGGCGGGGTCTTTAATACGCAGTATTTT
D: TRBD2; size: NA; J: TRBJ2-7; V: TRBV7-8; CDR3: CASIPGLAGGRSTYEQYF; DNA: TGTGCCAGCATCCCGGGACTAGCGGGAGGAAGGAGCACCTACGAGCAGTACTTC
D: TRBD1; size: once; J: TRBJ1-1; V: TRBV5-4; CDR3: CASRRQGTNTEAFF; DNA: TGTGCCAGCAGACGACAGGGGACGAACACTGAAGCTTTCTTT
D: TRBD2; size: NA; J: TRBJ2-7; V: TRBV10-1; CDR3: CASSRGVHEQYF; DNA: TGCGCCAGCAGCCGGGGGGTCCACGAGCAGTACTTC
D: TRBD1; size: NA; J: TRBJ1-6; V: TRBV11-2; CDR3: CASSSSGTGNSPLHF; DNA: TGTGCCAGCAGCTCTTCCGGGACAGGGAATTCACCCCTCCACTTT
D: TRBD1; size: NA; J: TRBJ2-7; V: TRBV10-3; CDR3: CAILIETGAYEQYF; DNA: TGTGCCATACTTATAGAGACAGGGGCCTACGAGCAGTACTTC
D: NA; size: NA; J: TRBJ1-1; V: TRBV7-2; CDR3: CASSITLDSLYEAFF; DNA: TGTGCCAGCAGCATCACTCTGGACAGTCTCTATGAAGCTTTCTTT
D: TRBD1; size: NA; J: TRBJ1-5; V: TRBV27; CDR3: CASSFLGQGTGNQPQHF; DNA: TGTGCCAGCAGTTTCCTCGGACAGGGGACAGGCAATCAGCCCCAGCATTTT
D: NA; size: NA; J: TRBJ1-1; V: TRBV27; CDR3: CASSPPAAGLNTEAFF; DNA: TGTGCCAGCAGTCCCCCGGCAGCGGGGTTGAACACTGAAGCTTTCTTT
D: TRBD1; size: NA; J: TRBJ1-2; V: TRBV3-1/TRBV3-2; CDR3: CASSRDRGLYTF; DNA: TGTGCCAGCAGCCGGGACAGGGGGCTGTACACCTTC
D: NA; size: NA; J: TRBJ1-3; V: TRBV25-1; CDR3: CASSFSGNTIYF; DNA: TGTGCCAGCAGCTTCTCTGGAAACACCATATATTTT
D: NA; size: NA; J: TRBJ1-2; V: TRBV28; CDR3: CASSLPGQPYGYTF; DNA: TGTGCCAGCAGTTTGCCCGGACAGCCCTATGGCTACACCTTC
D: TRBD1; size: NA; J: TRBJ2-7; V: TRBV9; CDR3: CASSVGDRAPHEQYF; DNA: TGTGCCAGCAGCGTAGGGGACAGGGCTCCCCACGAGCAGTACTTC
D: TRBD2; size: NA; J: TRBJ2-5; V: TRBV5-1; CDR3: CASSRLAGVQETQYF; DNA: TGCGCCAGCAGCAGACTAGCGGGAGTGCAAGAGACCCAGTACTTC
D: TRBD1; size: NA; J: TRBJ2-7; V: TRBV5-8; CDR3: CASSWQGAGNYEQYF; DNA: TGTGCCAGCAGCTGGCAGGGGGCGGGTAACTACGAGCAGTACTTC
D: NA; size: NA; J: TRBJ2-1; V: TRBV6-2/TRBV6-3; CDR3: CASSYLGGPYNEQFF; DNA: TGTGCCAGCAGTTACCTCGGGGGTCCTTACAATGAGCAGTTCTTC
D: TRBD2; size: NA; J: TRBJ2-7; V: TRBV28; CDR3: CASRRLAGHYEQYF; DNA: TGTGCCAGCAGACGCCTAGCGGGCCACTACGAGCAGTACTTC
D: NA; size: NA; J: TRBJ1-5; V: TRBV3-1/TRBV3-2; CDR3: CASSQDQGAGQPQHF; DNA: TGTGCCAGCAGCCAAGATCAAGGGGCAGGTCAGCCCCAGCATTTT
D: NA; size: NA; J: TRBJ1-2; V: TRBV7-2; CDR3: CASRFRRDYGYTF; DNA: TGTGCCAGCAGATTCCGGAGAGACTATGGCTACACCTTC
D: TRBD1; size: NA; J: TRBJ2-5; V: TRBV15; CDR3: CATSRWGQGEETQYF; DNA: TGTGCCACCAGCAGATGGGGACAGGGAGAAGAGACCCAGTACTTC